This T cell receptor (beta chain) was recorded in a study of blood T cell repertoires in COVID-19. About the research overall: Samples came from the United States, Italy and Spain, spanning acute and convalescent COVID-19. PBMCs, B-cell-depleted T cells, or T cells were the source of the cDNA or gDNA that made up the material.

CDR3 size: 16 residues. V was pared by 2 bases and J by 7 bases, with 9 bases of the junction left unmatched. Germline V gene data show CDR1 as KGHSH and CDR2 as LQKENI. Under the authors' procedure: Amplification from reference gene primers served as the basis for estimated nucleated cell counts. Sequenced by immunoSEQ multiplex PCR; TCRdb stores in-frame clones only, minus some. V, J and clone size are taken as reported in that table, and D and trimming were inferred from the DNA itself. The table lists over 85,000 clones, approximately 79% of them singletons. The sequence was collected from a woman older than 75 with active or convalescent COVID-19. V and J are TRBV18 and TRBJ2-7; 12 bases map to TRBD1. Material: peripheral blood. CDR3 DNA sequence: TGTGCCAGCTCACCAATTCTGGGACAGGGGGCGGAGGAGCAGTACTTC. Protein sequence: CASSPILGQGAEEQYF.